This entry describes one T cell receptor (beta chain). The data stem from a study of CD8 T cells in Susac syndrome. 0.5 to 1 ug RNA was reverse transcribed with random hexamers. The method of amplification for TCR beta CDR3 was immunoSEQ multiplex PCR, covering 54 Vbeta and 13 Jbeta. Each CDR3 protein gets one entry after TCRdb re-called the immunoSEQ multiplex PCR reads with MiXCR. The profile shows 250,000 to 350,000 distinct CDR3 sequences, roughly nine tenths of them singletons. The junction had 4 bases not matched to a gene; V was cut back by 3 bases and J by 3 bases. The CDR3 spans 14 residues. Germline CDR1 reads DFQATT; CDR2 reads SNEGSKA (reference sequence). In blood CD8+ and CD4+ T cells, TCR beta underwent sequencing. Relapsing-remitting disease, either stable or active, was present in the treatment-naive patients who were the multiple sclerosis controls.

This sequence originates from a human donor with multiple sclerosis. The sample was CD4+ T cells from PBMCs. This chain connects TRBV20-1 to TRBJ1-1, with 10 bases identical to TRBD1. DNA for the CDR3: TGCAGTGCTAGTTTCGGGACAGGGGACACTGAAGCTTTCTTT. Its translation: CSASFGTGDTEAFF.